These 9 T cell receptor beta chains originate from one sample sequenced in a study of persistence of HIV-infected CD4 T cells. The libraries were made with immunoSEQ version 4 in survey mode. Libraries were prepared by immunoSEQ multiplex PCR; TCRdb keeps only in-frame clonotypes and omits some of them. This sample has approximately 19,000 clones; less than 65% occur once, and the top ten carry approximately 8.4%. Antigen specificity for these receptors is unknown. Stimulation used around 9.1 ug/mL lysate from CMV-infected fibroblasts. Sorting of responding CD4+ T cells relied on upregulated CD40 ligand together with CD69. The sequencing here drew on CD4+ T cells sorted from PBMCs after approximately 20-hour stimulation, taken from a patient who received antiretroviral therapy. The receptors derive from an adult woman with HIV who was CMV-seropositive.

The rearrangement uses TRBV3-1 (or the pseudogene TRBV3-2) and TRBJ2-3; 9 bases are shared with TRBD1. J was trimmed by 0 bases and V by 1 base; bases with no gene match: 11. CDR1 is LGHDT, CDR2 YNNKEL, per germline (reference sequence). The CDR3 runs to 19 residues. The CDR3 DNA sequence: TGTGCCAGCAGCCAAGTGGCTAGGGACAGGGTCCATAGCACAGATACGCAGTATTTT. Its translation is CASSQVARDRVHSTDTQYF.

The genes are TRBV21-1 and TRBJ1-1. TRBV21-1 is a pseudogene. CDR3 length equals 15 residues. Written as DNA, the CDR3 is TGTGCCAGCAGCTCCTTGGGCCTAGCGAACACTGAAGCTTTCTTT. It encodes CASSSLGLANTEAFF.

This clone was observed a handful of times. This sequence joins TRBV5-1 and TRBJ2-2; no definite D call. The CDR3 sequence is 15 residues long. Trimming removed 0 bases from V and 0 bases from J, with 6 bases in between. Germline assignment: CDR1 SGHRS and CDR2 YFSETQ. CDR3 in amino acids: CASSLGSANTGELFF. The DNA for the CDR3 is TGCGCCAGCAGCTTGGGGAGCGCGAACACCGGGGAGCTGTTTTTT.

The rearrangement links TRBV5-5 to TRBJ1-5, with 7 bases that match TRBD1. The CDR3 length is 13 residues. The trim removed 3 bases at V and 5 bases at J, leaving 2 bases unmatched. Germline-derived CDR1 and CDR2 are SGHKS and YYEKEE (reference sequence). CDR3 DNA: TGTGCCAGCAGCTCCACAGGGGATCAGCCCCAGCATTTT. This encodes CASSSTGDQPQHF.

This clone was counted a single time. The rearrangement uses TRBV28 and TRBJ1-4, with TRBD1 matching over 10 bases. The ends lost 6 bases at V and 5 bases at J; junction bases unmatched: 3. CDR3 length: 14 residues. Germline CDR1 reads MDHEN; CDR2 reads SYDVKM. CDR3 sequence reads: CASRTTGGNEKLFF. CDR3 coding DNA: TGTGCCAGCAGAACGACAGGGGGCAATGAAAAACTGTTTTTT.

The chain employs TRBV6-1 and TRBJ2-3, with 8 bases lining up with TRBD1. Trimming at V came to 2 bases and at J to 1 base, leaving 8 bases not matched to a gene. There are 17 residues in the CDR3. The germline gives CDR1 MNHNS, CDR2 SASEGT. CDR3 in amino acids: CASSENQDRARTDTQYF. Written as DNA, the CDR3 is TGTGCCAGCAGTGAAAACCAGGACAGGGCTCGCACAGATACGCAGTATTTT.

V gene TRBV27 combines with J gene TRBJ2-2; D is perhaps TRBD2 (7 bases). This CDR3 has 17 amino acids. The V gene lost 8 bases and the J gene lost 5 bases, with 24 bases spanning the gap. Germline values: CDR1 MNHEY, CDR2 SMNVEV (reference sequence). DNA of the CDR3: TGTGCCAGCGGCCCCCTTGGGGGGGGCCAAGGGACCGGGGAGCTGTTTTTT. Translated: CASGPLGGGQGTGELFF.

For the CDR3, the DNA is TGTGCCAGCAGCGTAGAAGGTCGCCAGGGAGAAGGCTACGAGCAGTACGTC. This gives the protein CASSVEGRQGEGYEQYV. The chain recombines TRBV9 with TRBJ2-7, with D perhaps matching TRBD1 or TRBD2 (5 bases each). The CDR3 has 17 amino acids. Germline-derived CDR1 and CDR2 are SGDLS and YYNGEE. V lost 0 bases and J 3 bases, leaving 19 bases between the germline ends.

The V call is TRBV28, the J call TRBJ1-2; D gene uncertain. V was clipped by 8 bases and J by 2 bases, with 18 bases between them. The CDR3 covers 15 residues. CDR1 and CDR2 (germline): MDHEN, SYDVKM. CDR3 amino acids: CASSLPSDGNYGYTF. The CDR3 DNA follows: TGTGCCAGCTCCCTCCCCTCGGACGGCAACTATGGCTACACCTTC.